This record covers a single TCR beta chain. Assay: immunoSEQ multiplex PCR; the TCRdb copy retains only in-frame clones and omits some. The sample contains about 210,000 clones, approximately 88% of which appear only once. The sample belongs to a study of blood T cell repertoires in COVID-19. Cohorts were determined from participant-reported clinical history. The clonotype originates from a man between 18 and 29 years old with acute COVID-19. Material for sequencing was PBMCs or T cells enriched from blood (not recorded which).

CDR3 protein: CASGPSGSHNEQFF. The CDR3, as DNA: TGTGCCAGCGGTCCTAGCGGGAGCCACAATGAGCAGTTCTTC. The genes are TRBV7-3 and TRBJ2-1; 10 bases agree with TRBD2. Germline V lookup: CDR1 SGHTA, CDR2 FQGTGA. Trimming cost V 8 bases and J 5 bases; bases outside gene matches: 6. The CDR3 covers 14 residues.